The sequence of this T cell receptor (beta chain) was determined in a study of cytotoxic CD8 clonotypes in ibrutinib-treated CLL. About the research overall: Patient counts were some 11 relapsed/refractory, 15 treatment-naive and fewer than 18 IGHV unmutated. With a range of 6 to 36, the median treatment time before response samples were taken was eleven to twelve months. Study-level findings and limits: Public clonotypes were uncommon and contracted or stayed stable on treatment.

Points on this clone: Its antigen is not known.

There are 14 residues in the CDR3. The germline V gene encodes CDR1 MNHEY and CDR2 SVGAGI. The V segment lost 5 bases and the J segment 3 bases; nucleotides outside the gene matches: 3. This table comes from immunoSEQ multiplex PCR, and its TCRdb copy is limited to in-frame clones, with some not included. The sample lists hundreds of thousands of clones, over 55% occurring once. V usage is TRBV6-5 and J usage is TRBJ2-5, with 10 bases aligning to TRBD2. Sequences were derived from PBMCs, sampled after 36 months of ibrutinib treatment. This sequence was found in a human donor with chronic lymphocytic leukemia. The CDR3 DNA reads as TGTGCCAGCAGTAGCGGGGGGGCAAAAGAGACCCAGTACTTC. This sequence encodes CASSSGGAKETQYF.